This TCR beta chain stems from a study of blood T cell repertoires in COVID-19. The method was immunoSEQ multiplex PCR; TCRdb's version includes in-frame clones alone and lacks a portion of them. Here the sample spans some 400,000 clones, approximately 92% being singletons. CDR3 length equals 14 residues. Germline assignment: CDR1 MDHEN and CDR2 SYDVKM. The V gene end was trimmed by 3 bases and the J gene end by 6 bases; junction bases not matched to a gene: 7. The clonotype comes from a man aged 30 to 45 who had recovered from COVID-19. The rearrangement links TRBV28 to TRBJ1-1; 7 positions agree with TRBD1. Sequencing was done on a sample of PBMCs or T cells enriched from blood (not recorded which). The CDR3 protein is CASSLSPTGAEAFF. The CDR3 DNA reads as TGTGCCAGCAGTTTGTCCCCAACAGGGGCTGAAGCTTTCTTT.